This T cell receptor beta chain was sequenced for a study of response to subunit inactivated influenza vaccine. For this clonotype: As yet, its antigen is unknown. An end of the junction does not agree with germline; a read error may underlie this.

Study results and limitations: Each seasonal flu vaccination may recruit only limited new T cells, authors suggested.

TCRdb analysed the RT-PCR reads with MiXCR anew, one entry per CDR3 protein. The table has 300,000 to 350,000 distinct CDR3 sequences, roughly 22% seen once; the top ten hold under 13%. The germline V gene encodes CDR1 KGHSH and CDR2 LQKENI. The length of the CDR3 is 17 residues. This TCR came from a man between 50 and 75 years old who received an inactivated influenza vaccine. This specimen was PBMCs from blood, taken about 20 months after vaccination. The gene calls are TRBV18 and TRBJ2-6; 8 bases map to TRBD1. The CDR3 nucleotides read TGTGCCAGCTTACCAGGAGGACAGGGCTCTGGGGCCAACGTCCTGACTTTC. This sequence encodes CASLPGGQGSGANVLTF.